The rows below give T cell receptor beta chains drawn from one sample of a study of blood T cells in healthy people across ages. TCRdb reprocessed the 5' RACE reads via MiXCR and lists one record per CDR3 protein. The table records about 1.6 million distinct CDR3 sequences, roughly 32% of them present only once. The sample comprised blood. These receptors were collected from a woman aged 25 to 39 in good health. CDR3s include the opening cysteine and the closing phenylalanine or tryptophan. A D gene is named only where the DNA matches it firmly. Clone size is shown for a subset of rows, as once, few, many or a class of expanded clone.

J | D | V | size | CDR3 | DNA
TRBJ2-7 | TRBD2 | TRBV20-1 | . | CSARDPPGGTYEQYF | TGCAGTGCTAGAGACCCCCCGGGAGGGACCTACGAGCAGTACTTC
TRBJ2-1 | TRBD2 | TRBV4-2 | . | CASSQGRRGAGDERFF | TGTGCCAGCAGCCAAGGGCGGCGGGGGGCCGGGGATGAGCGGTTCTTC
TRBJ1-2 | TRBD1 | TRBV6-6 | . | CASSYSEGASYGYTF | TGTGCCAGCAGTTACTCGGAGGGGGCCTCCTATGGCTACACCTTC
TRBJ2-3 | . | TRBV12-3/TRBV12-4 | . | CASRPADTQYF | TGTGCCAGCAGGCCGGCAGATACGCAGTATTTT
TRBJ1-1 | . | TRBV20-1 | few | CSARVHRTMNTEAFF | TGCAGTGCTAGAGTCCATCGGACTATGAACACTGAAGCTTTCTTT
TRBJ1-2 | TRBD1 | TRBV30 | . | CAWTQTLKTGDDYGYTF | TGTGCCTGGACCCAAACTTTAAAGACAGGGGACGACTATGGCTACACCTTC
TRBJ2-5 | . | TRBV20-1 | few | CSARAGTAETQYF | TGCAGTGCTAGGGCAGGGACGGCAGAGACCCAGTACTTC
TRBJ2-5 | TRBD1 | TRBV12-3/TRBV12-4 | . | CASSPDRRQQETQYF | TGTGCCAGCAGCCCGGACAGGCGCCAACAAGAGACCCAGTACTTC
TRBJ2-1 | . | TRBV20-1 | few | CSARRLTYNEQFF | TGCAGTGCCAGACGGTTAACCTACAATGAGCAGTTCTTC
TRBJ2-7 | . | TRBV20-1 | many | CSASPVQGVTYEQYF | TGCAGTGCTAGCCCTGTCCAGGGAGTCACCTACGAGCAGTACTTC
TRBJ2-7 | TRBD1 | TRBV6-5 | . | CASSYRPGQANEQYF | TGTGCCAGCAGCTACCGACCGGGACAGGCCAACGAGCAGTACTTC
TRBJ2-1 | TRBD1 | TRBV9 | few | CASSAAGGPVPEQFF | TGTGCCAGCAGCGCTGCAGGGGGACCAGTTCCGGAGCAGTTCTTC
TRBJ2-1 | TRBD2 | TRBV29-1 | many | CSCGRESYEQFF | TGCAGCTGTGGGCGGGAGTCCTATGAGCAGTTCTTC
TRBJ2-5 | TRBD2 | TRBV20-1 | many | CSAPGLLQETQYF | TGCAGTGCCCCGGGACTACTTCAAGAGACCCAGTACTTC
TRBJ2-7 | TRBD1 | TRBV6-1 | few | CASILDRVGYEQYF | TGTGCCAGCATTCTCGACAGGGTTGGCTACGAGCAGTACTTC
TRBJ1-2 | . | TRBV30 | few | CAWGYGGDGYTF | TGTGCCTGGGGCTACGGAGGGGATGGCTACACCTTC
TRBJ2-7 | . | TRBV2 | . | CASSGASVEQYF | TGTGCCAGCAGCGGCGCCTCTGTCGAGCAGTACTTC
TRBJ2-3 | TRBD2 | TRBV5-6 | . | CASSLEASGAASSTDTQYF | TGTGCCAGCAGCTTGGAAGCTAGCGGGGCTGCTTCCAGCACGGATACGCAGTATTTT
TRBJ2-7 | TRBD2 | TRBV2 | few | CASGDLAEEFYEQYF | TGTGCCAGCGGGGATCTAGCGGAGGAATTCTACGAGCAGTACTTC
TRBJ1-6 | . | TRBV2 | few | CASSEESTGEYNSPLHF | TGTGCCAGCAGTGAAGAGTCGACAGGCGAATATAATTCACCCCTCCACTTT
TRBJ1-1 | TRBD1 | TRBV27 | many | CASSHGQGNTEAFF | TGCGCCAGCAGCCACGGACAGGGAAACACTGAAGCTTTCTTT
TRBJ2-3 | . | TRBV4-1 | . | CASSQGTFQRWDTQYF | TGCGCCAGCAGCCAAGGGACTTTCCAGAGATGGGATACGCAGTATTTT
TRBJ2-3 | TRBD1 | TRBV7-6 | . | CASSLADRGIDTQYF | TGTGCCAGCAGCTTAGCAGACAGGGGGATAGATACGCAGTATTTT
TRBJ2-6 | . | TRBV5-1 | . | CASSLAEMGSGANVLTF | TGCGCCAGCAGCTTGGCGGAAATGGGGTCCGGGGCCAACGTCCTGACTTTC
TRBJ1-2 | TRBD1 | TRBV6-5 | . | CASSQWPQGATYGYTF | TGTGCCAGCAGCCAATGGCCGCAGGGGGCTACCTATGGCTACACCTTC
TRBJ1-2 | TRBD1 | TRBV7-9 | few | CASSTGQGPHGYTF | TGTGCCAGCAGCACGGGACAGGGCCCGCATGGCTACACCTTC
TRBJ2-3 | . | TRBV9 | . | CASSVFGGKGIDTQYF | TGTGCCAGCAGCGTATTCGGCGGGAAAGGCATAGATACGCAGTATTTT
TRBJ2-5 | . | TRBV12-3/TRBV12-4 | few | CASSSSITQYF | TGTGCCAGCAGTTCGTCGATTACCCAGTACTTC
TRBJ1-2 | . | TRBV5-1 | few | CASSLEPGQGYTF | TGCGCCAGCAGCTTGGAACCAGGGCAAGGCTACACCTTC
TRBJ1-1 | . | TRBV20-1 | . | CSAPSRGRNTEAFF | TGCAGTGCTCCCTCGAGGGGAAGGAACACTGAAGCTTTCTTT
TRBJ2-1 | . | TRBV5-1 | . | CASSLGGPAYNEQFF | TGCGCCAGCAGCTTGGGGGGGCCCGCCTACAATGAGCAGTTCTTC
TRBJ2-7 | . | TRBV20-1 | . | CSAPRRGRDSYEQYF | TGCAGTGCTCCAAGGCGAGGCAGGGATAGCTACGAGCAGTACTTC
TRBJ2-1 | TRBD2 | TRBV9 | . | CASQRDLRNEQFF | TGTGCCAGCCAGCGGGACCTCCGGAATGAGCAGTTCTTC
TRBJ2-2 | . | TRBV7-6 | . | CASSLARSGGGLPGELFF | TGTGCCAGCAGCTTAGCGCGGTCTGGTGGGGGCCTACCCGGGGAGCTGTTTTTT
TRBJ1-5 | . | TRBV30 | . | CAWNTENQPQHF | TGTGCCTGGAATACAGAGAATCAGCCCCAGCATTTT
TRBJ2-1 | . | TRBV20-1 | few | CSAQWLADLYNEQFF | TGCAGTGCTCAGTGGTTGGCGGACCTCTACAATGAGCAGTTCTTC
TRBJ2-7 | TRBD2 | TRBV2 | . | CASIPGASGGYEQYF | TGTGCCAGCATTCCGGGGGCTAGCGGGGGCTACGAGCAGTACTTC
TRBJ2-7 | TRBD1 | TRBV7-9 | few | CASSSGQAVGRSYEQYF | TGTGCCAGCAGCTCCGGACAGGCCGTCGGGCGTTCCTACGAGCAGTACTTC
TRBJ1-3 | . | TRBV7-8 | few | CASSLVAFSGNTIYF | TGTGCCAGCAGCTTAGTCGCATTCTCTGGAAACACCATATATTTT
TRBJ2-2 | TRBD1 | TRBV7-9 | . | CASRIGQADTGELFF | TGTGCCAGCAGGATCGGACAGGCCGACACCGGGGAGCTGTTTTTT
TRBJ2-3 | TRBD2 | TRBV6-1 | . | CASSEVSGVADTQYF | TGTGCCAGCAGTGAAGTTAGCGGGGTCGCAGATACGCAGTATTTT
TRBJ1-5 | . | TRBV28 | once | CASSFSRGQHQPQHF | TGTGCCAGCAGTTTCAGCCGGGGGCAACATCAGCCCCAGCATTTT
TRBJ2-1 | . | TRBV7-9 | few | CASSPPGSGVGNEQFF | TGTGCCAGCAGCCCCCCGGGTAGCGGCGTTGGGAATGAGCAGTTCTTC
TRBJ2-1 | TRBD1 | TRBV15 | few | CATSRGRWTGGNNEQFF | TGTGCCACCAGCAGAGGTCGATGGACAGGGGGAAACAATGAGCAGTTCTTC
TRBJ1-1 | . | TRBV2 | many | CASSQGENTEAFF | TGTGCCAGCAGTCAGGGAGAGAACACTGAAGCTTTCTTT
TRBJ2-7 | . | TRBV5-1 | few | CASKGKDKNYEQYF | TGCGCCAGCAAAGGGAAGGACAAAAACTACGAGCAGTACTTC
TRBJ2-3 | TRBD2 | TRBV11-2 | . | CASSLVGSGDSDTQYF | TGTGCCAGCAGCTTAGTGGGTAGCGGGGACTCAGATACGCAGTATTTT
TRBJ1-1 | . | TRBV30 | . | CAWSPSDRTAFF | TGTGCCTGGAGTCCTTCGGATCGGACGGCTTTCTTT
TRBJ2-7 | . | TRBV5-1 | few | CASSFSRTRGTYEQYF | TGCGCCAGCAGCTTCTCTAGGACTAGGGGGACCTACGAGCAGTACTTC
TRBJ2-1 | TRBD1 | TRBV7-8 | few | CASSRNRGNEQFF | TGTGCCAGCAGTAGAAACAGGGGGAATGAGCAGTTCTTC
TRBJ2-7 | . | TRBV12-3/TRBV12-4 | . | CAGSFTGNEQYF | TGTGCCGGCAGTTTCACAGGGAACGAGCAGTACTTC
TRBJ1-5 | TRBD1 | TRBV9 | . | CASSPGQQGNQPQHF | TGTGCCAGCAGCCCGGGACAGCAAGGGAATCAGCCCCAGCATTTT